Below, 23 T cell receptor beta chains from the same sample are listed, as sequenced in a study of T cell responses to AZD1222 COVID-19 vaccine. Only in-frame clones appear in the TCRdb table, and some are missing; sequencing was by immunoSEQ multiplex PCR. The table lists 73,000 or so clones, around 81% of them singletons. The source was peripheral blood, collected 28 days after the second AZD1222 dose. The source of these receptors is an adult who received the AZD1222 COVID-19 vaccine.

The rearrangement links TRBV19 to TRBJ2-7; TRBD1 aligns across 7 bases. Germline-derived CDR1 and CDR2 are LNHDA and SQIVND (reference sequence). The length of the CDR3 is 12 residues. V shed 9 bases, J shed 2 bases, and the junction held 4 bases outside the gene matches. CDR3: CASTGDTYEQYF. As DNA, the CDR3 is TGTGCCAGCACAGGGGACACCTACGAGCAGTACTTC.

This clone appeared once. This chain links TRBV29-1 with TRBJ2-3; TRBD1 agrees at 12 bases. Germline V gene lookup returns CDR1 SQVTM and CDR2 ANQGSEA. The CDR3 covers 15 residues. V lost 1 base and J lost 4; bases outside the gene matches: 3. The CDR3 spells CSVEVWDRGPDTQYF. Written as DNA, the CDR3 is TGCAGCGTTGAAGTTTGGGACAGGGGGCCAGATACGCAGTATTTT.

The V gene is TRBV19, the J gene TRBJ1-2, with D possibly matching TRBD1 (5 bases). CDR3 length: 15 residues. Trimming stripped 0 bases from V and 2 bases from J, with 10 bases between. Germline V CDR1 and CDR2: LNHDA, SQIVND (reference sequence). The CDR3 here is CASSIETGRNYGYTF. The DNA of the CDR3 is TGTGCCAGTAGTATAGAAACAGGCCGGAACTATGGCTACACCTTC.

This clone has more than one count but fewer than ten. This sample also contains other DNA sequences that code for the same CDR3. The CDR3 loop reads CASSYSGVTEAFF. In DNA, the CDR3 is TGTGCCAGCAGTTACTCAGGGGTCACTGAAGCTTTCTTT. V is TRBV6-6 and J is TRBJ1-1; D might be TRBD1 (5 bases). Germline CDR1 and CDR2: MNHNY and SVGAGI (reference sequence). With 0 bases removed from V and 4 bases from J, the gap between germline ends came to 6 bases. The CDR3 loop spans 13 amino acids.

This rearrangement joins TRBV7-9 to TRBJ2-2, with TRBD2 matching over 9 bases. V was clipped by 5 bases and J by 6 bases; unmatched bases: 4. There are 14 residues in the CDR3. Germline V gives CDR1 SEHNR, CDR2 FQNEAQ (reference sequence). CDR3 in DNA: TGTGCCAGCAGCCGTTTAGCGGGAGCCGGGGAGCTGTTTTTT. Protein: CASSRLAGAGELFF.

The rearrangement uses TRBV10-3 and TRBJ1-1; D is undetermined. This CDR3 comprises 13 residues. Trimming took off 6 bases at V and 0 bases at J, with 8 bases between the two ends. Looked up from germline, CDR1 is ENHRY and CDR2 is SYGVKD. CDR3 sequence reads: CAIRDGMNTEAFF. The DNA for the CDR3 is TGTGCCATCAGGGACGGGATGAACACTGAAGCTTTCTTT.

CDR3 nucleotides: TGTGCCAGCAGCGTAGACCTGGGACTAGCGGGAGACGAGCAGTACTTC. This sequence encodes CASSVDLGLAGDEQYF. The rearrangement uses TRBV9 and TRBJ2-7, with 14 bases lining up with TRBD2. This CDR3 has 16 amino acids. Germline V gene lookup returns CDR1 SGDLS and CDR2 YYNGEE. V lost 0 bases, J lost 5 bases, and 4 bases stayed unmatched.

V usage is TRBV24-1 and J usage is TRBJ2-2, with a possible D match to TRBD2 (6 bases). CDR3 length equals 16 residues. Germline V gene lookup returns CDR1 KGHDR and CDR2 SFDVKD. V was shortened by 0 bases and J by 1 base, with 8 bases between the two germline ends. Written as DNA, the CDR3 is TGTGCCACCAGTGATTTGGCTAGCGAGAACACCGGGGAGCTGTTTTTT. Translation gives CATSDLASENTGELFF.

Only one count was recorded for this clone. The chain has TRBV2 and TRBJ2-5; D remains ambiguous. The CDR3 loop spans 14 amino acids. The V gene's germline CDR1 is SNHLY and CDR2 FYNNEI. V lost 4 bases to trimming and J lost 5 bases, with 14 bases between them. CDR3 DNA sequence: TGTGCCAGCAGTGGATCCAGTAGACTCGAGACCCAGTACTTC. It specifies CASSGSSRLETQYF.

V gene TRBV19 combines with J gene TRBJ2-7; no clear D. CDR3 length: 14 amino acids. Germline values: CDR1 LNHDA, CDR2 SQIVND (reference sequence). V was cut by 2 bases and J by 2 bases, with 10 bases left in between. The CDR3 DNA reads as TGTGCCAGTAGTATATTTGCAGGTCCCTACGAGCAGTACTTC. It specifies CASSIFAGPYEQYF.

V usage is TRBV4-3 and J usage is TRBJ1-2; weak D call: TRBD1 (5 bases). The CDR3 length is 16 residues. CDR1 is LGHNA and CDR2 is YSLEER in the germline V gene. Trimming removed 0 bases at V and 8 bases at J, with 19 bases between. CDR3 coding DNA: TGCGCCAGCAGCCAAGATAGAGTCGCGGGGCCTTGGGGCTACACCTTC. Its protein is CASSQDRVAGPWGYTF.

The chain uses TRBV9 and TRBJ2-7, with TRBD1 as a possible D gene (5 bases). V lost 1 base to trimming and J lost 2 bases, with 16 bases between them. The germline V gene encodes CDR1 SGDLS and CDR2 YYNGEE. The length of the CDR3 is 16 residues. The CDR3, as DNA: TGTGCCAGCAGCGTAAGCCCCCAGGGTGGGACCTACGAGCAGTACTTC. Its protein is CASSVSPQGGTYEQYF.

This clone was observed a single time. The chain has TRBV14 and TRBJ2-5; 11 bases line up with TRBD2. Germline assignment: CDR1 SGHDN and CDR2 FVKESK. This CDR3 is built from 19 residues. With V trimmed by 2 bases and J by 5 bases, 16 bases remained unmatched. CDR3 in DNA: TGTGCCAGCAGCCAAATCTCTCCCATTTTAGCGGGAGGGCGCGAGACCCAGTACTTC. Translated: CASSQISPILAGGRETQYF. The full variable domain, rest sourced from reference TRBV14 and TRBJ2-5, is EAGVTQFPSHSVIEKGQTVTLRCDPISGHDNLYWYRRVMGKEIKFLLHFVKESKQDESGMPNNRFLAERTGGTYSTLKVQPAELEDSGVYFCASSQISPILAGGRETQYFGPGTRLLVL.

CDR3 residues: CASSQDAARGGTEAFF. As DNA, the CDR3 is TGCGCCAGCAGCCAAGATGCGGCCAGGGGGGGAACTGAAGCTTTCTTT. The chain couples TRBV4-1 to TRBJ1-1, with 7 bases identical to TRBD1. Per the germline V gene, CDR1 is MGHRA and CDR2 is YSYEKL. CDR3 length: 16 residues. After removal of 0 bases from V and 5 bases from J, the junction contained 9 bases not matched to a gene.

The chain couples TRBV27 to TRBJ2-7; weak D call: TRBD2 (5 bases). CDR3 length: 16 amino acids. The germline V gene encodes CDR1 MNHEY and CDR2 SMNVEV (reference sequence). Trimming took 1 base from V and 0 from J, leaving 13 bases between them. CDR3 amino acids: CASSLYGVVSSYEQYF. CDR3 DNA: TGTGCCAGCAGTTTATACGGGGTCGTTAGCTCCTACGAGCAGTACTTC.

This sequence joins TRBV29-1 and TRBJ1-1; D is ambiguous. The CDR3 is 12 amino acids. Germline V gene data show CDR1 as SQVTM and CDR2 as ANQGSEA. Trimming left V 3 bases short and J 6 bases short, with 11 bases between. The CDR3 DNA reads as TGCAGCGTTGACGGGCGGGAATCTGAAGCTTTCTTT. Translated, it gives CSVDGRESEAFF.

The CDR3 nucleotides read TGTGCCAGCAGAAAGGGGCAGGGGGCCTATGGCTACACCTTC. Encoded protein: CASRKGQGAYGYTF. The rearrangement links TRBV28 to TRBJ1-2, with 8 nucleotides matching TRBD1. Trimming took 6 bases from V and 4 from J; bases not matched to a gene: 7. Germline V gene lookup returns CDR1 MDHEN and CDR2 SYDVKM. The CDR3 loop spans 14 amino acids.

This clone was counted between two and nine times. The rearrangement joins TRBV9 to TRBJ2-1; maybe TRBD1 (6 bases). CDR3 length: 16 amino acids. The ends were cut back, 0 bases at V and 0 bases at J, with 10 bases in the middle. Germline assignment: CDR1 SGDLS and CDR2 YYNGEE. In DNA form, the CDR3 reads TGTGCCAGCAGCGTAGCGAGGGGGAGCTCCTACAATGAGCAGTTCTTC. It yields the protein CASSVARGSSYNEQFF.

V and J are TRBV19 and TRBJ2-7, with D possibly matching TRBD2 (6 bases). The CDR3 runs 14 residues. Germline V gene lookup returns CDR1 LNHDA and CDR2 SQIVND (reference sequence). Trimming removed 3 bases from V and 3 bases from J, with 12 bases in between. DNA of the CDR3: TGTGCCAGTAGTATTTCTCCAGCGGGCTACGAGCAGTACTTC. It translates to CASSISPAGYEQYF.

A few counts support this clone. The V gene is TRBV7-9, the J gene TRBJ2-2; D uncertain. V lost 2 bases and J 1 base, leaving 5 bases between the germline ends. The CDR3 contains 14 residues. CDR1 and CDR2 from the germline V gene are SEHNR and FQNEAQ (reference sequence). CDR3 protein: CASSLLGNTGELFF. The CDR3 DNA sequence: TGTGCCAGCAGCTTATTAGGGAACACCGGGGAGCTGTTTTTT.

The chain employs TRBV27 and TRBJ1-2; 8 bases line up with TRBD1. Germline-derived CDR1 and CDR2 are MNHEY and SMNVEV (reference sequence). The CDR3 spans 15 residues. Losses at the gene ends were 5 bases for V and 8 bases for J; bases not matched to a gene: 13. In DNA, the CDR3 is TGTGCCAGCAGTCCCGGGACAGGTCGGGGGTGGGGCTACACCTTC. This sequence encodes CASSPGTGRGWGYTF.

V gene TRBV9 combines with J gene TRBJ2-2; 16 bases align to TRBD2. The CDR3 has 19 amino acids. Trimming cost V 4 bases and J 0 bases; bases outside gene matches: 6. CDR1 and CDR2 from the germline V gene are SGDLS and YYNGEE. Here the CDR3 reads CASSKPGLAGGTNTGELFF. The DNA of the CDR3 is TGTGCCAGCAGCAAGCCGGGACTAGCGGGAGGGACGAACACCGGGGAGCTGTTTTTT. The complete variable domain, with remaining parts taken from reference TRBV9 and TRBJ2-2, reads DSGVTQTPKHLITATGQRVTLRCSPRSGDLSVYWYQQSLDQGLQFLIQYYNGEERAKGNILERFSAQQFPDLHSELNLSSLELGDSALYFCASSKPGLAGGTNTGELFFGEGSRLTVL.

This chain joins TRBV29-1 and TRBJ2-3; D is ambiguous. Trimming cost V 7 bases and J 2 bases, with 10 bases left between them. There are 12 residues in the CDR3. Germline CDR1 is SQVTM and CDR2 is ANQGSEA. The CDR3 sequence is CSGYTFTDTQYF. CDR3 DNA: TGCAGCGGATATACCTTCACAGATACGCAGTATTTT.